The TCR beta chain under discussion was sequenced for a study of T cells in Graves' hyperthyroidism and ophthalmopathy. About the study: Peripheral blood was secured at the point of initial diagnosis, before any treatment.

This clonotype has only a few counts. The CDR3 sequence is 12 residues long. Trimming stripped 8 bases from V and 4 bases from J, with 11 bases between. CDR1 and CDR2 from the germline V gene are MDHEN and SYDVKM. Clinical Activity Scores of at least 3, NOSPECS grades of at least 4 and durations under 3 months characterized ophthalmopathy patients. The source of the PBMCs was around 10 ml of fresh peripheral blood. There were TCR beta CDR3 regions amplified from RNA transcripts. TCR CDR3 underwent first-round RT-PCR with the HTBI primer set. In TCRdb, the multiplex PCR reads were re-called with MiXCR into one record per CDR3 protein. This sample has about 270,000 distinct CDR3 sequences, with 24% found just once.

Material for sequencing was blood. This TCR was recovered from a woman aged 40-49 years with Graves' ophthalmopathy. The chain couples TRBV28 to TRBJ1-2; unclear D gene. CDR3 sequence reads: CASLESSYGYTF. CDR3 bases: TGTGCCAGCCTAGAGTCATCCTATGGCTACACCTTC.